This T cell receptor (beta chain) came from a study of tumor-infiltrating T cells and Merkel cell polyomavirus (dated by TCRdb to 2016 to 2017). Regarding the study in general: The study examined CD8+ T cells specific for the Merkel cell polyomavirus KLL epitope in Merkel cell carcinoma patients. Across the study, one tumor sample was obtained as a frozen nodal tumor digest and one as a flash-frozen core biopsy of a metastasis. TRB sequencing covered KLL-tetramer-sorted cells from blood or tumor-infiltrating lymphocytes in 14 samples, plus 12 matched whole-tumor samples. Patients presented at varying disease stages and were followed for a median of approximately 2.5 years, with a range of 1. The therapies patients received were varied and non-standardized, including chemotherapy, radiation and immunotherapies. The majority of whole-tumor samples consisted of roughly 27-micron curls cut from formalin-fixed, paraffin-embedded tissue blocks. Points the paper makes about the study in general: The small sample size of the study (n ≈ 12 patients) is recognized as a limitation. KLL-specific TRB repertoires were found to be diverse and largely private, with only one public clonotype, shared by two patients, identified among hundreds of unique sequences. More unique KLL-specific clonotypes in tumors (roughly 5-108 vs 0-3) was associated with a significant MCC-specific survival advantage (P = 0.0051). A higher fraction of KLL-specific T cells within tumors (roughly 1.7-20% versus roughly 0-0.14%) was associated with significantly better MCC-specific survival. The study examined just one viral epitope, so T cells targeting other Merkel cell polyomavirus epitopes were not captured.

CDR1 is given as LGHNT and CDR2 as FRNRAP, both from the germline V gene. From the cysteine through the phenylalanine, the CDR3 covers 16 amino acids. The sequence is cut down to CDR3 DNA, 48 bases in frame from base 1. V is pruned by 1 base and J by 0 bases, leaving 4 bases of the junction without a gene match. Robust positive staining for Merkel cell polyomavirus Large T antigen was observed by immunohistochemistry in the tumors of all patients. About eleven Merkel cell carcinoma patients were included, each with robust KLL-tetramer+ populations (above 0.04% of CD8+ T cells) in blood and/or cultured TIL. All patients were Caucasian, with a median age of approximately 65 years and a range of roughly 45 to 77 years. Lymph node tumors were analyzed for patients with unknown primaries who presented with nodal disease, or when there was not enough primary tissue. The library was produced with the immunoSEQ multiplex PCR assay. Adaptive Biotechnologies (Seattle, WA) carried out genomic DNA extraction, TRB sequencing and normalization. In the paper's pipeline: To compute clonality, the Shannon entropy of productive TRB sequences was normalized by log2 of unique productive sequences and then subtracted from one. KLL-specific clonotypes in tumors were identified by matching TCRbeta CDR3 amino acid sequences to those from the tetramer-sorted sample of each patient. TCRdb re-hosts the immuneACCESS table, in-frame sequences only. Its copies lack some clones; in the studies checked, an unresolved V gene accounts for under half of them, and the cause for the rest is not known. V and J calls and clone size follow that table, whereas D and trimming were derived from the DNA. This sample holds around 25,000 clones; 70% to 90% were observed only once. Jointly, the top ten make up less than 3% of the sample.

A remark on this clone: Its antigen is not yet known. One base away there is no much larger clone; base qualities are not given.

The V and J segments used are TRBV12-5 and TRBJ2-3; 7 central nucleotides agree with TRBD1. The TCR sequence derives from a man in his fifties with Merkel cell carcinoma. The sample comprised lymph node tissue. The CDR3 protein sequence reads: CASGLGTGLSTDTQYF. The nucleotide sequence reads as follows: TGTGCTAGTGGTTTGGGGACAGGCCTAAGCACAGATACGCAGTATTTT.